The rows below give T cell receptor beta chains drawn from one sample of a study of blood T cell repertoires in COVID-19. Produced via immunoSEQ multiplex PCR; TCRdb's table is partial and in-frame only. In the table there are more than 250,000 clones, about nine tenths of which are singletons. The sample comprised PBMCs or T cells enriched from blood (not recorded which). The source is a woman in her forties with acute COVID-19. Both conserved end residues are part of each CDR3. A D gene is named only where the DNA matches it firmly. Clone size is stated in some rows and not others, as once, few, many or a class when expanded.

V	size	J	D	DNA	CDR3
TRBV6-2/TRBV6-3	.	TRBJ2-1	.	TGTGCCAGCAGCTATACCTACAATGAGCAGTTCTTC	CASSYTYNEQFF
TRBV10-1	.	TRBJ1-3	.	TGCGCCAGCAGTGCTCGGGAGTCTGGAAACACCATATATTTT	CASSARESGNTIYF
TRBV7-2	.	TRBJ2-5	TRBD2	TGTGCCAGCAGCCCTGGGAGTAGCGGGAGGATCCTCCAAGAGACCCAGTACTTC	CASSPGSSGRILQETQYF
TRBV3-1/TRBV3-2	.	TRBJ1-1	.	TGTGCCAGCAGCCCCCACGAGGCGGGAGAGAACACTGAAGCTTTCTTT	CASSPHEAGENTEAFF
TRBV24-1	once	TRBJ1-5	TRBD1	TGTGCCACCAGTGATTCAGGGGGAGGTAGCAATCAGCCCCAGCATTTT	CATSDSGGGSNQPQHF
TRBV9	.	TRBJ2-1	TRBD2	TGTGCCAGCAGTCCCCTCGGGACTAGCGGTTACAATGAGCAGTTCTTC	CASSPLGTSGYNEQFF
TRBV27	.	TRBJ2-7	.	TGTGCCACCGGAGGACCCCCTTCCTACGAGCAGTACTTC	CATGGPPSYEQYF
TRBV11-2	.	TRBJ2-7	.	TGTGCCAGCAGCTTAGCTCGGGAGCAGTACTTC	CASSLAREQYF
TRBV7-2	.	TRBJ2-1	.	TGTGCCAGCAGCTTAGTGAGCCAGCGGGCCTACAATGAGCAGTTCTTC	CASSLVSQRAYNEQFF
TRBV19	.	TRBJ2-7	.	TGTGCCAGTAGTATTGTCTCAGGGGGGCCCTACGAGCAGTACTTC	CASSIVSGGPYEQYF
TRBV7-2	.	TRBJ2-1	.	TGTGCCAGCAGCTTAGAACTGGGACTTTACAATGAGCAGTTCTTC	CASSLELGLYNEQFF
TRBV7-2	.	TRBJ1-5	.	TGTGCCAGCAGGCCCCAGAGCAATCAGCCCCAGCATTTT	CASRPQSNQPQHF
TRBV9	many	TRBJ1-2	.	TGTGCCAGCAGCGTAGCTTGGACACTAAACTATGGCTACACCTTC	CASSVAWTLNYGYTF
TRBV19	.	TRBJ2-1	.	TGTGCCAGTAGACCACTAGCTGACCCATCTACCATTTACAATGAGCAGTTCTTC	CASRPLADPSTIYNEQFF
TRBV27	.	TRBJ1-5	.	TGTGCCAGCAGTTTAGGAGCTTACAATCAGCCCCAGCATTTT	CASSLGAYNQPQHF
TRBV9	.	TRBJ1-1	.	TGTGCCAGCAGCGTCAGATTGAACACTGAAGCTTTCTTT	CASSVRLNTEAFF
TRBV25-1	.	TRBJ2-1	.	TGTGCCAGCAGTGAACCGGGGTACAATGAGCAGTTCTTC	CASSEPGYNEQFF
TRBV27	.	TRBJ1-1	.	TGTGCCAGCAGTTACGCTCAAGTGCGCACTGAAGCTTTCTTT	CASSYAQVRTEAFF
TRBV7-9	once	TRBJ2-5	.	TGTGCCAGCAGCTTAGTTATCCGACTTGCAGAGACCCAGTACTTC	CASSLVIRLAETQYF
TRBV28	.	TRBJ1-2	.	TGTGCCAGCAGTTTAGCGGATTATGGCTACACCTTC	CASSLADYGYTF
TRBV27	.	TRBJ2-7	.	TGTGCCAGCAGCCTCACCGGGAGATTTACCTACGAGCAGTACTTC	CASSLTGRFTYEQYF
TRBV19	once	TRBJ1-3	.	TGTGCCAGTAGTATAGCCCTACGGGGGAGGAACACCATATATTTT	CASSIALRGRNTIYF
TRBV27	.	TRBJ1-1	.	TGTGCCAGCAGTTTATCAATCCAGATAAAAGCTTTCTTT	CASSLSIQIKAFF
TRBV10-1	.	TRBJ1-5	.	TGCGCCAGCAGTCTAGGGGAAACCCAGCCCCAGCATTTT	CASSLGETQPQHF